The 2 T cell receptor beta chains reported below all come from one sample, sequenced in a study of radiotherapy plus CTLA-4 blockade in lung cancer (dated by TCRdb to 2017 to 2018). Library method: the immunoSEQ multiplex PCR assay. The immuneACCESS repertoire file appears here via TCRdb, limited to in-frame rearrangements. These files lack a portion of the clones; in checked studies, under half of the deficit traces to unresolved V genes, and the cause of the others is not known. Here the sample has 45,000 to 55,000 clones; approximately 78% occur a single time. The ten most abundant clones make up approximately 3.4% of the sample. Sequences were derived from peripheral blood, sampled from a patient treated with radiotherapy plus ipilimumab. The receptors originated from a human donor with non-small cell lung cancer who had stable disease on radiotherapy plus ipilimumab.

The chain links TRBV21-1 to TRBJ1-2; the D call TRBD1 from the table was never checked on the DNA. TRBV21-1 is noted as a pseudogene. CDR3 size: 15 residues. The CDR3 sequence is CASSNRGRENVGYTF. The CDR3 DNA sequence: TGTGCCAGCAGTAACAGGGGGCGCGAGAATGTTGGCTACACCTTC.

The rearrangement links TRBV5-1 to TRBJ1-5; D perhaps matches TRBD1 (5 bases). CDR1 is SGHRS and CDR2 is YFSETQ in the germline V gene. The CDR3 length is 15 residues. The V gene lost 1 base and the J gene lost 3 bases, with 11 bases spanning the gap. DNA of the CDR3: TGCGCCAGCAGCTTGCTGGGAGGGGTCAATCAGCCCCAGCATTTT. Residues: CASSLLGGVNQPQHF.